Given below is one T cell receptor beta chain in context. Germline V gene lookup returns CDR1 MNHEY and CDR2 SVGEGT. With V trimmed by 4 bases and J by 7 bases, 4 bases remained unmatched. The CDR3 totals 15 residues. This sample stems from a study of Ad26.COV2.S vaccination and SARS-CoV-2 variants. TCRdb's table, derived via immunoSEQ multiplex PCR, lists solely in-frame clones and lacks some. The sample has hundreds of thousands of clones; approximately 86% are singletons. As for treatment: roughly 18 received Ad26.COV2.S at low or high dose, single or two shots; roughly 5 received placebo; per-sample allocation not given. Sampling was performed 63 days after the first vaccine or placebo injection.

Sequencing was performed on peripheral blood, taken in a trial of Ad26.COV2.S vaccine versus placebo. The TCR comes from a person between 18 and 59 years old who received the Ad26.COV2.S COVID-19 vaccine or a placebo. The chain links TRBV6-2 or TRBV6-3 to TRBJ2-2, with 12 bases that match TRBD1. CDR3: CASSSGQGAVGELFF. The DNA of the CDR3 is TGTGCCAGCAGTTCGGGACAGGGGGCTGTCGGGGAGCTGTTTTTT.